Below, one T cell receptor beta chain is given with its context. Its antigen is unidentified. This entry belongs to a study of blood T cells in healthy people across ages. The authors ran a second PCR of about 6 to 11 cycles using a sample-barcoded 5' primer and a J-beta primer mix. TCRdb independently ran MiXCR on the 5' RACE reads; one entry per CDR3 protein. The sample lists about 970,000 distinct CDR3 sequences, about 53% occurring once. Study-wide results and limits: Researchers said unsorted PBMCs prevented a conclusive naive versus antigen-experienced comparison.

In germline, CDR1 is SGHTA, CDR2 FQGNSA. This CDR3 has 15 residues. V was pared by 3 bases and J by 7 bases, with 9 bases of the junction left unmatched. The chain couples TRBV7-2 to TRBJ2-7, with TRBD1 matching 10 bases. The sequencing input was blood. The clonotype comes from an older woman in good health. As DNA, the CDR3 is TGTGCCAGCAGCTTCGGGACAGGGGTACGGAATGAGCAGTACTTC. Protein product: CASSFGTGVRNEQYF.